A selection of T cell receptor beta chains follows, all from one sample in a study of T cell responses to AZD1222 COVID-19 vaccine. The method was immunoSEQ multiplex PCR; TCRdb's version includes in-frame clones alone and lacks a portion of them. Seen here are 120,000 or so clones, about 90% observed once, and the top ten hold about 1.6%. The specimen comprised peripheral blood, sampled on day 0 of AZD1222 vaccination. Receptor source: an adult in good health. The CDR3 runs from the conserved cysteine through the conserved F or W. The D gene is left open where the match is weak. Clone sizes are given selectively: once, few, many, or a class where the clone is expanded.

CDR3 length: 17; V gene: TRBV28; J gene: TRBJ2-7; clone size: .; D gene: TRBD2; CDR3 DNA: TGTGCCAGCAAACCATACCCTCTAGCGGGAGTAATCAACGAGCAGTACTTC; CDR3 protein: CASKPYPLAGVINEQYF
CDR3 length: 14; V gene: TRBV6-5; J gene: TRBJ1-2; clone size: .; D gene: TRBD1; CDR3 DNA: TGTGCCAGCAGACGCGGGACAGGGATCTATGGCTACACCTTC; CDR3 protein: CASRRGTGIYGYTF
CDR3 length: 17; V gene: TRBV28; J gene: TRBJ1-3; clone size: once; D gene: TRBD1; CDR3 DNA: TGTGCCAGCAGTTTGGGGGACAGACATTACTCTGGAAACACCATATATTTT; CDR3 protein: CASSLGDRHYSGNTIYF
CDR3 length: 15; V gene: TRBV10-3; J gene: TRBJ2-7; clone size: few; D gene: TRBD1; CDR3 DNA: TGTGCCATCAGTGAAGGTGACAGGGGATCCTACGAGCAGTACTTC; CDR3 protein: CAISEGDRGSYEQYF
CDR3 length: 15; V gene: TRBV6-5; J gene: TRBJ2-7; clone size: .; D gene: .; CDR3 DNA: TGTGCCACTCTACTCCGACAGGGAGGGATATACGAGCAGTACTTC; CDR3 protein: CATLLRQGGIYEQYF
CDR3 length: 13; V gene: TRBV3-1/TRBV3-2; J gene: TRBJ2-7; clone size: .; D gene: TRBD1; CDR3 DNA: TGTGCCAGCAGCCCGGAAAACAGGGGCGAGCAGTACTTC; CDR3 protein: CASSPENRGEQYF
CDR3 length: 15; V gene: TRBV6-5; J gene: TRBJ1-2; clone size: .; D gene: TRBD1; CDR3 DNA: TGTGCCAGCAGTTACTCGCCGGACAGGGGCTATGGCTACACCTTC; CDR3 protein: CASSYSPDRGYGYTF
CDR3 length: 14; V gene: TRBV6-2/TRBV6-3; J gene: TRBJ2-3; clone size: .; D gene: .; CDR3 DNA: TGTGCCAGCAGTTCCCCTCGTCCGGACTATACGCAGTATTTT; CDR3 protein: CASSSPRPDYTQYF
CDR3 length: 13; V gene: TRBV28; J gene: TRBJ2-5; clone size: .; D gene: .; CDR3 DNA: TGTGCCAGCAGCCTAACGGGAGAAGAGACCCAGTACTTC; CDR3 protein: CASSLTGEETQYF
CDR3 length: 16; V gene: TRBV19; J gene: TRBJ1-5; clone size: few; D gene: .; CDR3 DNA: TGTGCCAGTAGTATAGGTCCCAGGGTGAGCAATCAGCCCCAGCATTTT; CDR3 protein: CASSIGPRVSNQPQHF
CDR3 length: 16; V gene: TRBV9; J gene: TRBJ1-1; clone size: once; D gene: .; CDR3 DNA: TGTGCCAGCAGCGTAGGTCTGGAGGGATTTGGCACTGAAGCTTTCTTT; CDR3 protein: CASSVGLEGFGTEAFF
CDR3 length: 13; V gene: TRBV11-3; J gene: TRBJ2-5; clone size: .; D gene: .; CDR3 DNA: TGTGCCAGCAGCTCCGGGTACCAAGAGACCCAGTACTTC; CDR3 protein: CASSSGYQETQYF
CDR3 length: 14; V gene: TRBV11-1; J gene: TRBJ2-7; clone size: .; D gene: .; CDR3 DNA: TGTGCCAGCAGCTTAGCGGCCAGTTACTACGAGCAGTACTTC; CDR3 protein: CASSLAASYYEQYF
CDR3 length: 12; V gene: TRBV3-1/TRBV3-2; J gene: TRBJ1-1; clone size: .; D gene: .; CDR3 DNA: TGTGCCAGCAGCTCTTTAGATACTGAAGCTTTCTTT; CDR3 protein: CASSSLDTEAFF
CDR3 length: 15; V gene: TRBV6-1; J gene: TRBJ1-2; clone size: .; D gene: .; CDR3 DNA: TGTGCCAGCAGTGAAGGAGGCGTGGGCCCATATGGCTACACCTTC; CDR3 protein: CASSEGGVGPYGYTF
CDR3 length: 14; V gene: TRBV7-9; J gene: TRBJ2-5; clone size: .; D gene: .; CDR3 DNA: TGTGCCAGCAGCTTTCTAACAAAACAAGAGACCCAGTACTTC; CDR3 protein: CASSFLTKQETQYF
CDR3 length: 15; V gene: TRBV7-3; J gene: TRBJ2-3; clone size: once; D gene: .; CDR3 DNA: TGTGCCAGCAGCTTAACCCGACTTGACACAGATACGCAGTATTTT; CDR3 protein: CASSLTRLDTDTQYF
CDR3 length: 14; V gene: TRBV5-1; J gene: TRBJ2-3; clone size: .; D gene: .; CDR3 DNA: TGCGCCAGCAGCTTGCAGCTTAGCACAGATACGCAGTATTTT; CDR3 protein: CASSLQLSTDTQYF
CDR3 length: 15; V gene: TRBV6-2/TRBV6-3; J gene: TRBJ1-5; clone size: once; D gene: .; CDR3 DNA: TGTGCCAGCAGTCGTCCGCCAATTAGCAATCAGCCCCAGCATTTT; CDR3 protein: CASSRPPISNQPQHF
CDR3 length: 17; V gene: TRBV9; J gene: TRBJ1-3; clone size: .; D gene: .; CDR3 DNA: TGTGCCAGCAGCGTAGGGGCGGGGGGAAGCTCTGGAAACACCATATATTTT; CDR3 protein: CASSVGAGGSSGNTIYF
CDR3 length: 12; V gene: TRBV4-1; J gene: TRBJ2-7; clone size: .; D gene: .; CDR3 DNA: TGCGCCAGCAGCCAAGACGGGGGAAAGCAGTACTTC; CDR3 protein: CASSQDGGKQYF
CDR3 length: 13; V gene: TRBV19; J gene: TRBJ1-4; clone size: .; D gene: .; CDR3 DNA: TGTGCCAGCAAATATGCAACTAATGAAAAACTGTTTTTT; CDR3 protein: CASKYATNEKLFF
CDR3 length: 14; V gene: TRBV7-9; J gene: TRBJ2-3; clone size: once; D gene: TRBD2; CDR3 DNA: TGTGCCAGCAGCCCCACTAGCGGGATCAGTACGCAGTATTTT; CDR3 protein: CASSPTSGISTQYF
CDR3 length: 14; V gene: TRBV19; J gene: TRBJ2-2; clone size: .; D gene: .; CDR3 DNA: TGTGCCAGTAGTACCCTAGGGAGTGCCGGGGAGCTGTTTTTT; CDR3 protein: CASSTLGSAGELFF
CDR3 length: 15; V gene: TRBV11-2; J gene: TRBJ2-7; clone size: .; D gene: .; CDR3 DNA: TGTGCCAGCAGCTTAAGCCCAGGGAACTCCTACGAGCAGTACTTC; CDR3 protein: CASSLSPGNSYEQYF
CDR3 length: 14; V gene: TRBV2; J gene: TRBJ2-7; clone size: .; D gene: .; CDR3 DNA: TGTGCCAGCAGTCCTCGGACGACCTCCTACGAGCAGTACTTC; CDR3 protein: CASSPRTTSYEQYF
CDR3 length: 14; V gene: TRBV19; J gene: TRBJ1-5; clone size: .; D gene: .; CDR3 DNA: TGTGCCAGTACCCTCCGTGACGGCAATCAGCCCCAGCATTTT; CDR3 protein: CASTLRDGNQPQHF
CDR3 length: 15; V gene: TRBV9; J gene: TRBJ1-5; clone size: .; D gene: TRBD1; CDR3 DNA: TGTGCCAGCAGCACAGCAGGGGGCGCGGGGCAGCCCCAGCATTTT; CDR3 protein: CASSTAGGAGQPQHF
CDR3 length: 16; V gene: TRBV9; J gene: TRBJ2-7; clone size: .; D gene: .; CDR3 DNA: TGTGCCAGCAGCGTAGGGAAGGACCTCTCGGGCTACGAGCAGTACTTC; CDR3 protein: CASSVGKDLSGYEQYF
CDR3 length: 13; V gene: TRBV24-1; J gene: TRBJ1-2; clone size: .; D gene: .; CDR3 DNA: TGTGCCACTGCGGACGGGGTTAACTATGGCTACACCTTC; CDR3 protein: CATADGVNYGYTF
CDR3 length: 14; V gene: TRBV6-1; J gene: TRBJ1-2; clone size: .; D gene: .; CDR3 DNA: TGTGCCAGCAGGAAACCGGGACCCAGCTATGGCTACACCTTC; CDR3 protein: CASRKPGPSYGYTF
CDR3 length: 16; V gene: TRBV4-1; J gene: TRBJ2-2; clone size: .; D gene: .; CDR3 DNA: TGCGCCAGCAGCCAAACATCGGCGGTTAACACCGGGGAGCTGTTTTTT; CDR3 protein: CASSQTSAVNTGELFF
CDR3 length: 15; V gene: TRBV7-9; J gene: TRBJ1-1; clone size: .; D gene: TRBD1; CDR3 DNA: TGTGCCAGCAGCTGGGGACAGGGGGCCGACACTGAAGCTTTCTTT; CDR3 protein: CASSWGQGADTEAFF
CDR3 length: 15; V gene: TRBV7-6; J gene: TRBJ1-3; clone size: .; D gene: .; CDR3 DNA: TGTGCCAGCAGCTTGGGAGGTTTCTCTGGAAACACCATATATTTT; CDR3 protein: CASSLGGFSGNTIYF
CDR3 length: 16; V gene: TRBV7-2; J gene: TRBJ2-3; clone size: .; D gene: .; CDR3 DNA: TGTGCCAGCAGCTTCGGAATCGGGAGTAGTACAGATACGCAGTATTTT; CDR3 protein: CASSFGIGSSTDTQYF
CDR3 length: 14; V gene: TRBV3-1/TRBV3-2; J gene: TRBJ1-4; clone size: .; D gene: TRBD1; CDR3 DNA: TGTGCCAGCAGCCCCCGGGACAGGGCTGAAAAACTGTTTTTT; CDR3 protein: CASSPRDRAEKLFF
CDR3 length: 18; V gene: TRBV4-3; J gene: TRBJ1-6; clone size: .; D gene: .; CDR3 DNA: TGCGCCAGCAGCCAAGATTCTCCCAACTTACGCTATAATTCACCCCTCCACTTT; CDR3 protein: CASSQDSPNLRYNSPLHF
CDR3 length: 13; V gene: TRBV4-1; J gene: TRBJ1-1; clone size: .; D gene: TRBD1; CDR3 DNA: TGCGCCAGCAGCCAAGACGTCAGGGGGGGGGCTTTCTTT; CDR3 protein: CASSQDVRGGAFF
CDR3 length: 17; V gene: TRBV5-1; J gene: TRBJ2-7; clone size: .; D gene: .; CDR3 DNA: TGCGCCAGCAGCTTGGAAGCAGCGGGACATTCAGCCTACGAGCAGTACTTC; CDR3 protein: CASSLEAAGHSAYEQYF
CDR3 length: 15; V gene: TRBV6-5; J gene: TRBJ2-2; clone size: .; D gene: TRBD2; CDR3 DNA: TGTGCCAGCAGCACCAGCGGGAGTTGGGCCGGGGAGCTGTTTTTT; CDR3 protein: CASSTSGSWAGELFF
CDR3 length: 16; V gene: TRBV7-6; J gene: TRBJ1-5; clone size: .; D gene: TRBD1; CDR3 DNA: TGTGCCAGCAGCTTGGGTCCGGGACAGGGCAATCAGCCCCAGCATTTT; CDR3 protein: CASSLGPGQGNQPQHF
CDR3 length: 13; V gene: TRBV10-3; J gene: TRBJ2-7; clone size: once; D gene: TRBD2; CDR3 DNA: TGTGCCATCAGAGGACTAGCGGATTACGAGCAGTACTTC; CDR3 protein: CAIRGLADYEQYF
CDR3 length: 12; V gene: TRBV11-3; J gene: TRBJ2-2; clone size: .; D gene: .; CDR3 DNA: TGTGCCGGGGAAGGTTACACCGGGGAGCTGTTTTTT; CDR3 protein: CAGEGYTGELFF
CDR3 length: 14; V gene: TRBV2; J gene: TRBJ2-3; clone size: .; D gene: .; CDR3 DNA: TGTGCCAGGGGAGGGGGCGGAAGCACAGATACGCAGTATTTT; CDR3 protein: CARGGGGSTDTQYF
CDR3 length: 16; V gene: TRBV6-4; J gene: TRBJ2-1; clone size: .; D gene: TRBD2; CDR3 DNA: TGTGCCAGCAGTGAAAGTATGGAGGGGACTAGCGGAGAGCAGTTCTTC; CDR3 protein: CASSESMEGTSGEQFF
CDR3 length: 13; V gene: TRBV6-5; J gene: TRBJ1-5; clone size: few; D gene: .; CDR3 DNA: TGTGCCAGCAGGGCCCAATCTTATCAGCCCCAGCATTTT; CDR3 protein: CASRAQSYQPQHF
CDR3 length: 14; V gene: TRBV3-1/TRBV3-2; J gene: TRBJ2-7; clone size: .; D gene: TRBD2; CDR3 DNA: TGTGCCAGCAGCCAATCTAGCGGGAGCTACGAGCAGTACTTC; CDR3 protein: CASSQSSGSYEQYF
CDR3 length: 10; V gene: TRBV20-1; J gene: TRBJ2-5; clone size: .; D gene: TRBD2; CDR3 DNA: TGCAGTGCTAGGGGCGGGAGTGTGTACTTC; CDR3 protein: CSARGGSVYF
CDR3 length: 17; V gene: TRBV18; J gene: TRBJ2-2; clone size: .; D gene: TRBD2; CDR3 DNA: TGTGCCAGCTCACTATCCGGGACTAGCGGGAGTACCGGGGAGCTGTTTTTT; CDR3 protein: CASSLSGTSGSTGELFF
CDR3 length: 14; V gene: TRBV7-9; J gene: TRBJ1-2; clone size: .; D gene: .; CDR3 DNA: TGTGCCAGCAGCCCAGGGGCCTACAAGTATGGCTACACCTTC; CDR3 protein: CASSPGAYKYGYTF
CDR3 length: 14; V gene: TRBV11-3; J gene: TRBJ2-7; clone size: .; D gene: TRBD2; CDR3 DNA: TGTGCCAGCAGCTTGGGTAGCGGGACCTACGAGCAGTACTTC; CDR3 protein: CASSLGSGTYEQYF
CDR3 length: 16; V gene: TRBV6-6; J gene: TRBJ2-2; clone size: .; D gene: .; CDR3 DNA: TGTGCCAGCAATTATCCGTCGGGGCTGGACACCGGGGAGCTGTTTTTT; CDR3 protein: CASNYPSGLDTGELFF
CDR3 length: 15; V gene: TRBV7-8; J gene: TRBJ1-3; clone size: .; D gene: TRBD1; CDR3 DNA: TGTGCCAGCAGCAACGCCGGGACAGGGGGCAACACCATATATTTT; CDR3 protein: CASSNAGTGGNTIYF
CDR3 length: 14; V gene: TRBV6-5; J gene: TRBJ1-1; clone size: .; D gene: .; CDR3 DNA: TGTGCCAGCAGTTACCACCACAGGGAAACTGAAGCTTTCTTT; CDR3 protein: CASSYHHRETEAFF
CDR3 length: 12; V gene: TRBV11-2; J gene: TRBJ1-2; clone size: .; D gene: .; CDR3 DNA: TGTGCCAGCAGCTTAGAAAACTATGGCTACACCTTC; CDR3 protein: CASSLENYGYTF
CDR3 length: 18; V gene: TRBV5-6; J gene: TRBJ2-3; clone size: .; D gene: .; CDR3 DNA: TGTGCCAGCACCGTCCTGACAGGGCTCGGGACTCGGGAAGATACGCAGTATTTT; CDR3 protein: CASTVLTGLGTREDTQYF